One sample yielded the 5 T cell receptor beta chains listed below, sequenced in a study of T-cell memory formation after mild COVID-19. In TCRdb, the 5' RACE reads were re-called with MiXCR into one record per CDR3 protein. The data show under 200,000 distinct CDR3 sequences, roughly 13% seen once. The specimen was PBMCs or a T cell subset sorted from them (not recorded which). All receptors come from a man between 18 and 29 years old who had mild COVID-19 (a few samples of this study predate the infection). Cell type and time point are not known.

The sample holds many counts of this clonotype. CDR3 protein: CASSRTGSNQPQHF. The CDR3 DNA reads as TGTGCCAGCAGTCGGACAGGGAGCAATCAGCCCCAGCATTTT. V is TRBV6-5 and J is TRBJ1-5; 8 nucleotides align to TRBD1. This CDR3 spans 14 amino acids. The V gene's germline CDR1 is MNHEY and CDR2 SVGAGI. V dropped 5 bases and J dropped 1; count of bases not matched to a gene: 1.

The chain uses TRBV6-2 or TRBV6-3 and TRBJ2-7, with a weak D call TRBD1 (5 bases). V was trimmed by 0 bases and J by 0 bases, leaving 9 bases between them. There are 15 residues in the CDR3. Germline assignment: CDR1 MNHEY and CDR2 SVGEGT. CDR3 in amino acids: CASSYSQGFSYEQYF. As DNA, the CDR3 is TGTGCCAGCAGTTACTCGCAGGGTTTCTCCTACGAGCAGTACTTC.

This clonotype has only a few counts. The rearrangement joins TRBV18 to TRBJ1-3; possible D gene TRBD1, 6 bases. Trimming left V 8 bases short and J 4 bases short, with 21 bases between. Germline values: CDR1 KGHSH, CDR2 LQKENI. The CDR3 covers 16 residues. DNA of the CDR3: TGTGCCAGCACCGCCCGTCCGGGGGCGAGGGGAAACACCATATATTTT. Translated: CASTARPGARGNTIYF.

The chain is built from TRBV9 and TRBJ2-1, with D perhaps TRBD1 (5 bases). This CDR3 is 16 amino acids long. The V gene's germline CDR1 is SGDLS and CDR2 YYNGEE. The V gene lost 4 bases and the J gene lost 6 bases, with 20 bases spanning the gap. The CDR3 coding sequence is TGTGCCAGCAGCCCTAAAATGACAGTTCAGCCCAATGAGCAGTTCTTC. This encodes CASSPKMTVQPNEQFF.

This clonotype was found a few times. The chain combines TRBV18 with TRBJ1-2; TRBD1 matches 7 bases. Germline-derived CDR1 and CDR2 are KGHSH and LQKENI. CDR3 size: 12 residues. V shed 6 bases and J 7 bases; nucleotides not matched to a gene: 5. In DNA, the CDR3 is TGTGCCAGCTCTCAGGGACAGTCTGGCTACACCTTC. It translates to CASSQGQSGYTF.